Below, 17 T cell receptor beta chains from the same sample are listed, as sequenced in a study of beta chain features in type 1 diabetes. The study reverse transcribed the entire isolated RNA, so it sequenced expressed TCRB transcripts. The data were produced by immunoSEQ multiplex PCR, yet TCRdb's version contains in-frame clones alone and is incomplete. The sample contains under 550,000 clones, roughly 11% of which appear only once. The sample consisted of naive CD4+ T cells from blood. Source of these receptors: a woman under 30 in good health.

This clone occurred a few times. This rearrangement joins TRBV11-2 to TRBJ2-7; no reliable D call. Germline lookup yields CDR1 SGHAT and CDR2 FQNNGV. CDR3 size: 15 residues. With 5 bases removed from V and 1 base from J, the gap between germline ends came to 15 bases. The CDR3 spells CASSRSVFNSYEQYF. In nucleotides, the CDR3 is TGTGCCAGCAGCCGCAGCGTGTTTAATTCCTACGAGCAGTACTTC. The variable domain in full, with the rest retrieved from reference TRBV11-2 and TRBJ2-7, is EAGVAQSPRYKIIEKRQSVAFWCNPISGHATLYWYQQILGQGPKLLIQFQNNGVVDDSQLPKDRFSAERLKGVDSTLKIQPAKLEDSAVYLCASSRSVFNSYEQYFGPGTRLTVT.

The CDR3 is CSAKVLDTQYF. The CDR3 bases are TGCAGTGCTAAGGTATTAGATACGCAGTATTTT. This chain connects TRBV20-1 to TRBJ2-3; D is undetermined. CDR1 and CDR2 from the germline V gene are DFQATT and SNEGSKA (reference sequence). This CDR3 contains 11 residues. The germline V and J ends were trimmed by 4 bases and 5 bases, with 7 bases remaining between them.

The chain employs TRBV2 and TRBJ2-7; 7 bases are shared with TRBD2. Per the germline V gene, CDR1 is SNHLY and CDR2 is FYNNEI. CDR3 length: 15 amino acids. V shed 2 bases, J shed 3 bases, and the junction held 7 bases outside the gene matches. CDR3 nucleotide sequence: TGTGCCAGCAGTGAACAGGGAGCGGGGATCTACGAGCAGTACTTC. This encodes CASSEQGAGIYEQYF.

This clone was detected a few times. This chain links TRBV7-9 with TRBJ2-7; 7 nucleotides agree with TRBD2. The germline CDR1 and CDR2 sequences are SEHNR and FQNEAQ (reference sequence). Unmatched junction bases numbered 5, after V lost 3 bases and J lost 0 bases. The CDR3 is made up of 15 amino acids. The CDR3 DNA reads TGTGCCAGCAGCTTCCTAGCGGTCCGCTCCTACGAGCAGTACTTC. It yields the protein CASSFLAVRSYEQYF. The complete variable domain, with remaining parts taken from reference TRBV7-9 and TRBJ2-7, reads DTGVSQNPRHKITKRGQNVTFRCDPISEHNRLYWYRQTLGQGPEFLTYFQNEAQLEKSRLLSDRFSAERPKGSFSTLEIQRTEQGDSAMYLCASSFLAVRSYEQYFGPGTRLTVT.

In its sample, this clone was seen a few times. V gene TRBV4-3 combines with J gene TRBJ2-1; TRBD2 agrees at 12 bases. The V segment lost 5 bases and the J segment 8 bases; nucleotides outside the gene matches: 7. CDR1 is LGHNA and CDR2 is YSLEER in the germline V gene. The CDR3 is 15 residues long. The CDR3 loop reads CASSKLAGGSYEQFF. Here the CDR3 DNA reads TGCGCCAGCAGCAAACTAGCGGGAGGTTCGTATGAGCAGTTCTTC.

DNA for the CDR3: TGTGCCACCAGCAGAGATCGGCGAGAGCAGTACTTC. Protein: CATSRDRREQYF. The V call is TRBV15, the J call TRBJ2-7; the D is unclear. V lost 0 bases, J lost 7 bases, and 7 bases lay in between. The germline V gene has CDR1 LNHNV and CDR2 YYDKDF (reference sequence). This CDR3 spans 12 amino acids.

This sequence joins TRBV18 and TRBJ2-2; no clear D. Germline V CDR1 and CDR2: KGHSH, LQKENI. The CDR3 loop spans 11 amino acids. Between the trimmed V and J ends, which lost 4 bases and 6 bases, there was a span of 3 bases. This CDR3 is CASSQAGELFF. Here the CDR3 DNA reads TGTGCCAGCTCACAGGCCGGGGAGCTGTTTTTT.

This clone was detected only a few times. The chain employs TRBV4-1 and TRBJ2-5; tentatively, D is TRBD1 or TRBD2 (5 bases each). The CDR3 spans 17 residues. Between the trimmed V and J ends, which lost 4 bases and 7 bases, there was a span of 25 bases. Germline lookup yields CDR1 MGHRA and CDR2 YSYEKL. CDR3 nucleotide sequence: TGCGCCAGCAGCCCGCACCCCCGGGACCAGATTCTAGGGACCCAGTACTTC. It codes for CASSPHPRDQILGTQYF.

Only a few counts were recorded for this clone. The genes are TRBV4-3 and TRBJ2-2; the D gene is possibly TRBD1 (6 bases). This CDR3 has 15 residues. The germline CDR1 and CDR2 sequences are LGHNA and YSLEER. V was cut by 5 bases and J by 0 bases, with 10 bases left in between. The CDR3 region is CASSWTVANTGELFF. CDR3 nucleotides: TGCGCCAGCAGCTGGACAGTCGCGAACACCGGGGAGCTGTTTTTT.

The genes are TRBV28 and TRBJ2-6, with unresolved D. Germline CDR1 is MDHEN and CDR2 is SYDVKM. This CDR3 has 15 amino acids. V lost 4 bases and J lost 0, with 7 bases in between. The chain's CDR3 is CASSYGFSGANVLTF. CDR3 in DNA: TGTGCCAGCAGTTATGGATTCTCTGGGGCCAACGTCCTGACTTTC.

The table lists this clone with a few counts. The chain couples TRBV6-6 to TRBJ2-5; D call uncertain. V was cut by 5 bases and J by 5 bases, with 9 bases left in between. The CDR3 totals 12 residues. Germline V gene sequence: CDR1 MNHNY, CDR2 SVGAGI (reference sequence). The CDR3 DNA reads TGTGCCAGCAGTAATGCGCGGGAGACCCAGTACTTC. Its translation: CASSNARETQYF.

The chain has TRBV27 and TRBJ2-4; possibly TRBD1 for D (5 bases). The V gene lost 8 bases and the J gene lost 0 bases, with 17 bases spanning the gap. The CDR3 totals 16 residues. Germline loops: CDR1 MNHEY, CDR2 SMNVEV (reference sequence). CDR3 sequence reads: CASSKQGGGAKNIQYF. The CDR3 DNA is TGTGCCAGCTCAAAGCAGGGTGGTGGAGCCAAAAACATTCAGTACTTC.

This clone appeared a few times. This chain links TRBV2 with TRBJ2-3; the D gene is possibly TRBD1 (6 bases). Germline CDR1 and CDR2: SNHLY and FYNNEI. The V gene lost 3 bases and the J gene lost 0 bases, with 10 bases spanning the gap. CDR3 length: 15 residues. Here the CDR3 DNA reads TGTGCCAGCAGTGATTTAGGGGGAAGCACAGATACGCAGTATTTT. Amino acid sequence: CASSDLGGSTDTQYF.

Remarks on this clone: The same CDR3 also results from other DNA sequences found in this sample. This chain connects TRBV5-4 to TRBJ2-5; D not resolved. Germline-derived CDR1 and CDR2 are SGHNT and YYREEE (reference sequence). V dropped 1 base and J dropped 3 bases, with 1 base sitting between them. The CDR3 spans 11 residues. The CDR3 nucleotides read TGTGCCAGCAGCTTGAAAGAGACCCAGTACTTC. As protein: CASSLKETQYF. Full variable domain (rest looked up from reference TRBV5-4 and TRBJ2-5): ETGVTQSPTHLIKTRGQQVTLRCSSQSGHNTVSWYQQALGQGPQFIFQYYREEENGRGNFPPRFSGLQFPNYSSELNVNALELDDSALYLCASSLKETQYFGPGTRLLVL.

The chain is built from TRBV5-4 and TRBJ2-7; D may be TRBD2 (5 bases). Trimming cost V 4 bases and J 1 base, with 15 bases left between them. The V gene's germline CDR1 is SGHNT and CDR2 YYREEE (reference sequence). This CDR3 has 15 amino acids. CDR3 coding DNA: TGTGCCAGCAGCGGAGGTGGGTCGCTTTCCTACGAGCAGTACTTC. It encodes CASSGGGSLSYEQYF.

The gene calls are TRBV5-6 and TRBJ2-3; no firm D call. CDR1 SGHDT and CDR2 YYEEEE come from the germline V gene. The CDR3 length is 15 residues. V shed 1 base and J shed 1 base, with 10 bases lying between them. CDR3 sequence (DNA): TGTGCCAGCAGCTTGTTGGGCGTCGGCACAGATACGCAGTATTTT. Translated, it gives CASSLLGVGTDTQYF. The variable domain in full, completed from reference TRBV5-6 and TRBJ2-3, reads DAGVTQSPTHLIKTRGQQVTLRCSPKSGHDTVSWYQQALGQGPQFIFQYYEEEERQRGNFPDRFSGHQFPNYSSELNVNALLLGDSALYLCASSLLGVGTDTQYFGPGTRLTVL.

This clone was counted only a few times. This chain joins TRBV4-3 and TRBJ2-7; D gene unclear. V was pared by 1 base and J by 5 bases, with 12 bases between. CDR3 size: 14 residues. Germline assignment: CDR1 LGHNA and CDR2 YSLEER. CDR3 protein: CASSQGVPIDEQYF. CDR3 bases: TGCGCCAGCAGCCAAGGAGTCCCGATAGACGAGCAGTACTTC.